The sequence of this T cell receptor beta chain was determined in a study of cytomegalovirus exposure and HLA in healthy donors (dated by TCRdb to between 2016 and 2019). The study in broad terms: The 670 or so repertoires of the first cohort and the 110 or so validation repertoires were produced on the same platform, according to a later analysis. The study aimed to test whether signatures of past pathogen exposure could be identified by cataloging public T cell receptors. Along with the approximately 600-subject first cohort, a separate validation cohort of approximately 110 different subjects was used. High-throughput TCR immunosequencing, statistical association of individual TCRs with disease status, and machine learning were combined to predict cytomegalovirus infection status.

On the study overall, not on this receptor specifically: A few of the identified cytomegalovirus-associated TCR beta chains were confirmed in vitro to be specific for cytomegalovirus antigens. A later analysis lacked HLA typing for the validation cohort, so it scored co-occurrence in that cohort across all 120 repertoires. According to the authors, the approach could potentially be generalized to other disease states and immunological phenotypes. The classifier was reported to diagnose cytomegalovirus status with high specificity and sensitivity in both the original cohort and the validation cohort. Most TCR sequences were observed very rarely across donors, whereas some public TCRs were present in many individuals. Subsequent analysis determined that TCRs grouped into clusters in the first cohort also showed a tendency toward co-occurrence across the 90 to 150 validation repertoires, and approximately 94% of cluster scores exceeded 0. The study gave a list of 150 to 200 TCR beta chains associated with cytomegalovirus.

The library was produced with the immunoSEQ multiplex PCR assay. Per the source publication's procedure: A statistical classification framework was developed to diagnose cytomegalovirus status using the catalog of TCR beta chain sequences. Held by TCRdb, this immuneACCESS table contains in-frame sequences only and omits some clones. Under half of the omission traces to an unresolved V gene where checked; the cause of the rest is unknown. The V and J calls and the clone size are those of that table, but D and trimming were determined from the DNA. A total of 120,000 to 150,000 clones appear in this sample, about 87% of them only once. The ten largest account for 3.5% to 5.5% of the sample. The donors belonged to the validation cohort of over a hundred subjects, which was separate from the roughly 700-subject first cohort. Taken from the germline V gene (reference sequence), the CDR1 and CDR2 loops are MNHNY and SVGAGI. V is shortened by 2 bases, J by 1 base, and the region joining them spans 4 bases. The CDR3 covers 13 residues, taking in both the cysteine and the phenylalanine. Here the CDR3 DNA is all that survives: 39 bases in frame from base 1.

As to this clone: Its antigen is not yet known. The sample holds no much larger clone one base away, and base qualities are not on file.

The source is a young man in good health and CMV-seropositive. Source material: PBMCs. The rearrangement joined TRBV6-6 to TRBJ2-3, with the D segment identity uncertain. In nucleotide form, the sequence is TGTGCCAGCAGTTACATAGGCACAGATACGCAGTATTTT. This gives the protein CASSYIGTDTQYF.